The T cell receptor (beta chain) under discussion was sequenced for a study of CD8+ T cells in alopecia areata. RNA, once extracted, was reverse transcribed into cDNA for use as the sequencing template. Sequenced by immunoSEQ multiplex PCR; TCRdb stores in-frame clones only, minus some. The sample lists 120,000 or so clones; over 60% were seen once. CDR1 and CDR2 from the germline V gene are SGHDT and YYEEEE. The V end was cut by 4 bases, the J end by 3 bases, with 13 bases between. The CDR3 is 14 residues long. Treatment defined: oral pan-JAK inhibitor, 5-10 mg twice daily. The table lists this clone with a count of one.

The sample in question was CD4+ T cells sorted from blood, obtained at week 4, from a patient treated with tofacitinib. The chain uses TRBV5-6 and TRBJ1-2; the D gene is possibly TRBD1 (5 bases). The sequence was obtained from a human donor with alopecia areata. CDR3: CASSHRGGDYGYTF. The CDR3 nucleotides read TGTGCCAGCAGCCACCGTGGGGGGGACTATGGCTACACCTTC.